This T cell receptor beta chain was sequenced during a study of human T cells and chemical hapten exposure. Looking at the study overall: Patients, a majority of them female, were diagnosed with alopecia areata, totalis or universalis. Slight volume differences across pooled libraries mainly accounted for varying per-sample TCR yields.

This clonotype has a count of ten or more. Its target is unknown. Overall study results and limits: Against controls, expanded TCRs gave rise to significantly more large CDR3 similarity clusters. The number of TCRs over 1 in 1000 frequency stayed unchanged after DPC.

V shed 5 bases and J 8 bases; nucleotides not matched to a gene: 14. Germline V gives CDR1 KGHSH, CDR2 LQKENI. This CDR3 has 17 residues. TCRdb reanalysed the RACE reads using MiXCR and keeps one entry per CDR3 protein. Among approximately 96,000 distinct CDR3 sequences listed, about 9.3% were seen once. Time point in this sample: patch test 2, 6 weeks after DPC sensitization. Indicated treatment: therapeutic diphenylcyclopropenone sensitization with weekly scalp DPC. V gene TRBV18 combines with J gene TRBJ2-1; 11 bases map to TRBD2. This clonotype originated in a middle-aged woman with alopecia areata. Some clones in this sample may be carry-over from other donors' samples. Sequencing was performed on whole blood, taken in connection with sensitization to the hapten diphenylcyclopropenone (DPC). The chain's CDR3 is CASSTVSGRAGSDEQFF. CDR3 coding DNA: TGTGCCAGCTCAACGGTTAGCGGGAGGGCCGGATCAGATGAGCAGTTCTTC.